The rows below give T cell receptor beta chains drawn from one sample of a study of blood T cell repertoires in COVID-19. TCRdb's copy holds only in-frame clones and misses some; the assay was immunoSEQ multiplex PCR. The sample holds about 170,000 clones, about 83% seen once. Sequenced sample: peripheral blood. These receptors all stem from an elderly woman with acute or convalescent COVID-19. Both conserved end residues are part of each CDR3. The order of the fields is V gene, J gene, CDR3 protein.

TRBV28	TRBJ1-2	CASRSSYGYTF
TRBV4-1	TRBJ2-3	CASSQDWTSGTTDTQYF
TRBV11-1	TRBJ2-2	CASGEGRGANTGELFF
TRBV6-1	TRBJ1-1	CASSEPGTGGVTEAFF
TRBV9	TRBJ1-1	CASSVETGGSGTEAFF
TRBV11-2	TRBJ1-4	CASSLARGGKLFF
TRBV9	TRBJ1-4	CASSVAQQGYEKLFF
TRBV28	TRBJ1-6	CASREGPWNSPLHF
TRBV7-8	TRBJ2-3	CASSLLSGTSADTQYF
TRBV3-1/TRBV3-2	TRBJ1-5	CASKQGQGRNQPQHF
TRBV5-8	TRBJ2-7	CASSLVGSASYEQYF
TRBV27	TRBJ2-1	CASSYVGGPPGEQFF
TRBV5-1	TRBJ2-7	CASSFQGSYEQYF
TRBV6-2/TRBV6-3	TRBJ2-1	CASSSIRVHSSNEQFF
TRBV2	TRBJ2-1	CASSVQGYNEQFF
TRBV6-2/TRBV6-3	TRBJ1-2	CASSYSSGRADGYTF
TRBV27	TRBJ1-4	CASSPDWDRAHPTNEKLFF
TRBV4-3	TRBJ2-3	CASSQDYPGGTDTQYF
TRBV9	TRBJ1-5	CASSAEGGLGNQPQHF
TRBV5-6	TRBJ2-7	CASSLGEGGRYYEQYF
TRBV19	TRBJ2-4	CASSPRTGKNIQYF
TRBV23-1	TRBJ1-4	CASSQSVGGCSSEKLFF
TRBV7-9	TRBJ2-1	CASSLDQGTYNEQFF
TRBV27	TRBJ1-1	CASSPRGPYTEAFF
TRBV11-2	TRBJ1-1	CASSTRTGMNTEAFF
TRBV6-2/TRBV6-3	TRBJ2-7	CASSYGRVSFHEQYF
TRBV5-6	TRBJ2-1	CASSLGHSYNEQFF
TRBV5-4	TRBJ1-5	CASSRQGLQPQHF
TRBV6-6	TRBJ2-3	CASSFRTSDEGDTQYF
TRBV4-2	TRBJ2-7	CASSQDVRGSYEQYF
TRBV19	TRBJ2-3	CASRASGTDTQYF